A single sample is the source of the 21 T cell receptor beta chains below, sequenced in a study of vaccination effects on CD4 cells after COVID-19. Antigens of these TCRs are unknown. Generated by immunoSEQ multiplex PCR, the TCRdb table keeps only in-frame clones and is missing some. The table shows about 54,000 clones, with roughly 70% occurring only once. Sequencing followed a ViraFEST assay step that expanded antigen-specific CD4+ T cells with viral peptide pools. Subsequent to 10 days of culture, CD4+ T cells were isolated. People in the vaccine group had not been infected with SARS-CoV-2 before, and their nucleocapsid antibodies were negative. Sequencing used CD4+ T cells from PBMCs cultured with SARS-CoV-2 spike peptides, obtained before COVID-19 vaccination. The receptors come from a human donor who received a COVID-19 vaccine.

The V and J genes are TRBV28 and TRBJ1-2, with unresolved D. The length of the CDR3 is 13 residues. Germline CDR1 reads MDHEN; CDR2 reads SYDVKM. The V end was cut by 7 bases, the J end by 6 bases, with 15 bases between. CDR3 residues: CASTKRGTDGYTF. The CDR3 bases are TGTGCCAGCACCAAACGCGGTACAGATGGCTACACCTTC.

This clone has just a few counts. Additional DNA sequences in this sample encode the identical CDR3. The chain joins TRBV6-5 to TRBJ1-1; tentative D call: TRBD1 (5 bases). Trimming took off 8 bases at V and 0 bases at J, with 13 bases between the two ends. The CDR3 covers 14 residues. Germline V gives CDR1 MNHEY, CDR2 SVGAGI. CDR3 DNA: TGTGCCAGCCGCGGGGGAGCCATGAACACTGAAGCTTTCTTT. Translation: CASRGGAMNTEAFF.

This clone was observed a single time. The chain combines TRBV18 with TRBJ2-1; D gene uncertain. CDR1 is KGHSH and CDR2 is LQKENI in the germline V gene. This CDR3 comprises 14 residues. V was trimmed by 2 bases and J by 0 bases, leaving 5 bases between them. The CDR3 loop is CASSPGISYNEQFF. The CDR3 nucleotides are TGTGCCAGCTCACCAGGGATCTCCTACAATGAGCAGTTCTTC.

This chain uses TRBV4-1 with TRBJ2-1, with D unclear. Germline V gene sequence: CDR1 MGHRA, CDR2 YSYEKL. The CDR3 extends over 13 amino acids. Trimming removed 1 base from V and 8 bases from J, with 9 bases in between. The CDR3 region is CASSQVMAYEQFF. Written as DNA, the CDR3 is TGCGCCAGCAGCCAAGTTATGGCTTATGAGCAGTTCTTC.

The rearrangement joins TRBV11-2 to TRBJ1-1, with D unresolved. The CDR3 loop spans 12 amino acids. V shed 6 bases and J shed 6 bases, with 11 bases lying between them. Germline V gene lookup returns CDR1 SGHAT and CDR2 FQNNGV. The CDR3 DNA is TGTGCCAGCAGTAAGCGGGCATCTGAAGCTTTCTTT. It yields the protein CASSKRASEAFF.

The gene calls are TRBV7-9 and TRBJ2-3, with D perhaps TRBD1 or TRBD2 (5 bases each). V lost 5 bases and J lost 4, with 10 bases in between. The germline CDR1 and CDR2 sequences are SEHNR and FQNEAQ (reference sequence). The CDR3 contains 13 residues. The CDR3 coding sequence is TGTGCCAGCAGCCTCTTGGGGGCAGATACGCAGTATTTT. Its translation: CASSLLGADTQYF.

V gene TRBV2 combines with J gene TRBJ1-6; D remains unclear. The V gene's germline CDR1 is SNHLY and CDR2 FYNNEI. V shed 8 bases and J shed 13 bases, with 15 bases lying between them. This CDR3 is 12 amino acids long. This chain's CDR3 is CASRANFYPLHF. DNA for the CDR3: TGTGCCAGCCGCGCCAATTTTTATCCCCTCCACTTT.

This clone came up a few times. CDR3 residues: CASTSDGNMNTEAFF. In DNA, the CDR3 is TGTGCCAGCACCTCAGACGGAAACATGAACACTGAAGCTTTCTTT. This rearrangement joins TRBV21-1 to TRBJ1-1. TRBV21-1 is designated a pseudogene. The CDR3 totals 15 residues.

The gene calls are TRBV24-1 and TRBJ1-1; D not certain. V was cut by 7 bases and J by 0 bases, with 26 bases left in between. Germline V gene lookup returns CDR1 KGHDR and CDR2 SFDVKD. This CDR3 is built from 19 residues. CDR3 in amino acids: CATRLLLGNSSHMNTEAFF. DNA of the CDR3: TGTGCCACCAGACTTCTATTGGGCAACAGTTCCCACATGAACACTGAAGCTTTCTTT.

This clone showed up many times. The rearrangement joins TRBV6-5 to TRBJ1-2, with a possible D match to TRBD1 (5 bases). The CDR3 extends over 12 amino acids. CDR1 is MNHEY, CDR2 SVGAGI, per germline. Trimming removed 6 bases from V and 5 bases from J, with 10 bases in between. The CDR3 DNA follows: TGTGCCAGCAGCCGACAGTCGTATGGCTACACCTTC. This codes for CASSRQSYGYTF.

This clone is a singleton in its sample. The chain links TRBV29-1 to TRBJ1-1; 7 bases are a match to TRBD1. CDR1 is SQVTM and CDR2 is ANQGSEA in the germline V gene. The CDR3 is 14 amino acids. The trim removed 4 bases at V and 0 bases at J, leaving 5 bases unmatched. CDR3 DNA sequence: TGCAGCGTTGGGGCCGGGACAGTGAACACTGAAGCTTTCTTT. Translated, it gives CSVGAGTVNTEAFF. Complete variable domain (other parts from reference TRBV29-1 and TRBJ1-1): SAVISQKPSRDICQRGTSLTIQCQVDSQVTMMFWYRQQPGQSLTLIATANQGSEATYESGFVIDKFPISRPNLTFSTLTVSNMSPEDSSIYLCSVGAGTVNTEAFFGQGTRLTVV.

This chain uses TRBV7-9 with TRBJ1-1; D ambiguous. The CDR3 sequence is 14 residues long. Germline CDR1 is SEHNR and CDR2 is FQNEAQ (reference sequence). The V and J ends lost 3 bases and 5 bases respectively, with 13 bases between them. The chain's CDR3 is CASSLGYWGTEAFF. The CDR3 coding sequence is TGTGCCAGCAGCTTGGGCTACTGGGGAACTGAAGCTTTCTTT.

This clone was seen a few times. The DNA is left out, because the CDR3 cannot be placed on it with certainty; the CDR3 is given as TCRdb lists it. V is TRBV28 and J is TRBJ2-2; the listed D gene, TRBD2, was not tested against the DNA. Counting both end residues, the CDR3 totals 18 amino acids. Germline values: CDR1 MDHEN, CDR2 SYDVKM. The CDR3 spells CASRGTSGHPRTPGSCFF.

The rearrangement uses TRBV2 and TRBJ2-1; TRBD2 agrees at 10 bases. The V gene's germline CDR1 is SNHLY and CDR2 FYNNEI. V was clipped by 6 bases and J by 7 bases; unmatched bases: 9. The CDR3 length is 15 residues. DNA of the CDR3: TGTGCCAGCAGGAAAGAGCGGGAGGGTTTTAATGAGCAGTTCTTC. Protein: CASRKEREGFNEQFF.

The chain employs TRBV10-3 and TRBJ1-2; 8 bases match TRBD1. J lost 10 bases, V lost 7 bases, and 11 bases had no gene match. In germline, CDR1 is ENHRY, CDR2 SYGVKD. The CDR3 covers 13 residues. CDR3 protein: CAITKQGDSPYTF. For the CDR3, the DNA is TGTGCCATCACCAAACAGGGGGATTCTCCCTACACCTTC.

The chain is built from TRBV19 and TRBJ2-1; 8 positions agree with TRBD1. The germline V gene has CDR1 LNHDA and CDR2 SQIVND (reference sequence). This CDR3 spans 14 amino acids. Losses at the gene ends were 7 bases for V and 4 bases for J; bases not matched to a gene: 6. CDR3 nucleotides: TGTGCCAGTAACGACAGGGGAGGTTACAATGAGCAGTTCTTC. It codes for CASNDRGGYNEQFF.

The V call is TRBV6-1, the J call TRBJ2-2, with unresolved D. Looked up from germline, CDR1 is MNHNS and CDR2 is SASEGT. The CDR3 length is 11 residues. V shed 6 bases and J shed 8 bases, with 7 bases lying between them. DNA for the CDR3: TGTGCCAGCAGCCTGGCTGGGGAGCTGTTTTTT. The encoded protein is CASSLAGELFF.

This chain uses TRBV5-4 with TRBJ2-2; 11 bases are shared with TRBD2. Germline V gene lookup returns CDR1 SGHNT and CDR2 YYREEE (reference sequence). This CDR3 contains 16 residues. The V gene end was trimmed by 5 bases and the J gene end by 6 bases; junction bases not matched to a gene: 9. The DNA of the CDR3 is TGTGCCAGCAGAGGTAGCGGGGGGGTAGATGCCGGGGAGCTGTTTTTT. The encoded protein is CASRGSGGVDAGELFF.

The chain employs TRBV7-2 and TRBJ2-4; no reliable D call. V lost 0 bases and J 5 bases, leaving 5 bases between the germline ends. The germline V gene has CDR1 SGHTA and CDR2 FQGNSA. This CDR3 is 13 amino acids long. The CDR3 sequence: CASSLAAENIQYF. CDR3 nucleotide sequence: TGTGCCAGCAGCTTAGCCGCCGAAAACATTCAGTACTTC.

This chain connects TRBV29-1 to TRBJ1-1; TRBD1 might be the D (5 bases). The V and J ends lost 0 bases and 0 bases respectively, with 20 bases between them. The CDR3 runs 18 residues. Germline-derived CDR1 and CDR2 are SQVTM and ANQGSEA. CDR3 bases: TGCAGCGTTGAAGATCTTAGCTTTTCGGCAGGGTTGAACACTGAAGCTTTCTTT. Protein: CSVEDLSFSAGLNTEAFF.

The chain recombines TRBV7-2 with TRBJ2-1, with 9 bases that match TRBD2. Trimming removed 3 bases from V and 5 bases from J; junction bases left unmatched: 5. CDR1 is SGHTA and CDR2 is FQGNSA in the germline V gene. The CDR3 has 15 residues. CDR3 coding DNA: TGTGCCAGCAGCTTGGCGGGGGGGCCCCACAATGAGCAGTTCTTC. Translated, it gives CASSLAGGPHNEQFF.